This T cell receptor (beta chain) was sequenced during a study of PD-1 blockade in classical Hodgkin lymphoma. Points from the study as a whole: Diversity similar to that of newly diagnosed patients was seen at baseline in complete responders. A significant rise in TCR diversity was seen by C4D1 for CD4+ cells but not for CD8+ cells. Diminished baseline TCR diversity has been reported in newly diagnosed patients relative to healthy donors. Any patient who commenced nivolumab under 1 year after ASCT was excluded.

The CDR3 has 13 residues. V was clipped by 0 bases and J by 3 bases, with 6 bases between them. Germline CDR1 is LGHNA and CDR2 is YSLEER. The sample's time point: cycle 4 day 1 (C4D1), after five to seven weeks of nivolumab. Relapse after autologous stem cell transplantation occurred in every patient, and brentuximab vedotin exposure varied. The data were produced by immunoSEQ multiplex PCR, yet TCRdb's version contains in-frame clones alone and is incomplete. The sample carries 20,000 to 25,000 clones, about 70% recorded once. In the case of this clone: Its antigen is still unknown.

This sequence originates from a human donor with classical Hodgkin lymphoma. The sequenced sample was peripheral blood mononuclear cells (PBMCs), obtained before the fourth cycle of nivolumab. The rearrangement links TRBV4-3 to TRBJ2-7, with D uncertain. As DNA, the CDR3 is TGCGCCAGCAGCCAAGATATAAGCTACGAGCAGTACTTC. It encodes CASSQDISYEQYF.